This T cell receptor (beta chain) appears in the sequencing data of a study of T-cell reconstitution after alpha-beta-depleted transplantation in children. CDR1 and CDR2 from the germline V gene are SGHDT and YYEEEE. V lost 4 bases to trimming and J lost 0 bases; unmatched junction nucleotides: 7. CDR3 size: 16 residues. This clonotype was recorded many times. As it was prepared, the TCRbeta library received unique molecular identifiers. One entry per CDR3 protein, called by TCRdb with MiXCR from the PCR reads. Of a few hundred thousand distinct CDR3 sequences in the sample, approximately 9.8% were seen once.

This rearrangement joins TRBV5-6 to TRBJ1-3, with TRBD1 identical over 7 bases. The source material was PBMCs from the stem cell graft donor, sampled from the stem cell graft. The TCR was taken from a human donor who donated a stem cell graft to a child with SCID. The CDR3 is CASSTIAGGSGNTIYF. The DNA of the CDR3 is TGTGCCAGCAGCACCATCGCAGGGGGCTCTGGAAACACCATATATTTT.